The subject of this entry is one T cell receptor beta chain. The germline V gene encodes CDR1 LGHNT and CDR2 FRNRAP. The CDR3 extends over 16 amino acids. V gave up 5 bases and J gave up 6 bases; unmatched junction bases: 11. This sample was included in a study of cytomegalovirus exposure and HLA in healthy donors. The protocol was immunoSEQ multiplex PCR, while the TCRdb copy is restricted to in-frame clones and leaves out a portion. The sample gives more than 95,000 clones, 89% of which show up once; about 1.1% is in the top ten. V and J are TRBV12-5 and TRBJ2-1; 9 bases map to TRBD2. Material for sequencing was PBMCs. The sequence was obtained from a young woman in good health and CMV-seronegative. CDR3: CASGISGTSSSNEQFF. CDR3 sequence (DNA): TGTGCTAGTGGTATCTCCGGGACTAGCAGCTCCAATGAGCAGTTCTTC.